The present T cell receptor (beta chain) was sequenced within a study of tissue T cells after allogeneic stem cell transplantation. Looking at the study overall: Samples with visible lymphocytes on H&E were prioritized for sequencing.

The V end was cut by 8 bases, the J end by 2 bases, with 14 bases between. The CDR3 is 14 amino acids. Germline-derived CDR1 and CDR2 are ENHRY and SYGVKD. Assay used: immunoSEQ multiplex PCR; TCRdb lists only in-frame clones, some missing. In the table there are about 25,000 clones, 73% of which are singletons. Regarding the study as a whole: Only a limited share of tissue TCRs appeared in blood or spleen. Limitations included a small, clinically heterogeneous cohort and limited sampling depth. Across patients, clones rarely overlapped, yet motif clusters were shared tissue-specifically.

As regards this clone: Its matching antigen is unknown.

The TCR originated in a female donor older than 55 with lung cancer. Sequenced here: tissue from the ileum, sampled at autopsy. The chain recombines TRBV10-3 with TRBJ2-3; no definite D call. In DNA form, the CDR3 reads TGTGCCATCGGGTCGGACGGATACACAGATACGCAGTATTTT. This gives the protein CAIGSDGYTDTQYF.